The entry below gives a single TCR beta chain sequence along with its context. The data originate from a study of blood T cell repertoires in COVID-19. About the research overall: T cells, B-cell-depleted T cells, or PBMCs provided the cDNA or gDNA that served as material.

Authors' processing steps: It was from reference gene primer amplification that nucleated cell counts were estimated. Profiled with immunoSEQ multiplex PCR; TCRdb holds only in-frame clones, not every one. That table is the source of V, J and clone size, and D and trimming were worked out from the DNA. The sample lists 200,000 to 300,000 clones, roughly 87% occurring once. The germline CDR1 and CDR2 sequences are KGHDR and SFDVKD. After removal of 4 bases from V and 0 bases from J, the junction contained 7 bases not matched to a gene. The CDR3 length is 16 residues. Sequencing was carried out using peripheral blood. The chain recombines TRBV24-1 with TRBJ1-2; TRBD1 matches at 7 bases. The source of this sequence is a human donor in a cohort sampled during active COVID-19. The CDR3, as DNA: TGTGCCACCAGTGACCCTAACAGGGGATCTAACTATGGCTACACCTTC. Translating it yields CATSDPNRGSNYGYTF.